The T cell receptor beta chain under discussion was sequenced for a study of response to subunit inactivated influenza vaccine. From the RT-PCR reads, TCRdb called clonotypes with MiXCR, one entry per CDR3 protein. This table holds 170,000 or so distinct CDR3 sequences, roughly a tenth found once. The CDR3 sequence is 16 residues long. Germline-derived CDR1 and CDR2 are DFQATT and SNEGSKA (reference sequence). Germline trimming cut 0 bases from V and 2 bases from J; bases unmatched to any gene: 8. This clonotype has more than one count but fewer than ten. This TCR was recovered from a man aged 50 to 69 who received an inactivated influenza vaccine. The rearrangement links TRBV20-1 to TRBJ2-7; 9 positions agree with TRBD2. The sequencing used CD8+ T cells sorted from PBMCs, collected roughly 24 months after vaccination. The CDR3 DNA is TGCAGTGCTAGAGAAATGAGACTAGCGGACACCTACGAGCAGTACTTC. This encodes CSAREMRLADTYEQYF.